This T cell receptor (beta chain) was sequenced in a study of shared clonotypes between healthy human individuals. Whole-study results and caveats: Among the subsets, naive ones generally showed larger estimated richness than memory ones.

Cells designated naive CD8 were CD45RO-negative and were positively selected for CCR7, with terminally differentiated effector memory CD45RA+ cells excluded. CDR1 and CDR2 (germline): SEHNR, FQNEAQ (reference sequence). The CDR3 totals 12 residues. Between the trimmed V and J ends, which lost 11 bases and 1 base, there was a span of 11 bases. TCRdb keeps only in-frame clones here, not all; method: immunoSEQ multiplex PCR. The sample has millions of clones, about 95% seen once. Worth noting for this clone: Its target is unknown.

This sequence joins TRBV7-9 and TRBJ1-1; TRBD1 might be the D (5 bases). What was sequenced was naive CD8+ T cells sorted from blood. This receptor was obtained from a man younger than 35 in good health. The CDR3 nucleotides are TGTGCCGGTTTGCAGGGGAACACTGAAGCTTTCTTT. Protein sequence: CAGLQGNTEAFF.